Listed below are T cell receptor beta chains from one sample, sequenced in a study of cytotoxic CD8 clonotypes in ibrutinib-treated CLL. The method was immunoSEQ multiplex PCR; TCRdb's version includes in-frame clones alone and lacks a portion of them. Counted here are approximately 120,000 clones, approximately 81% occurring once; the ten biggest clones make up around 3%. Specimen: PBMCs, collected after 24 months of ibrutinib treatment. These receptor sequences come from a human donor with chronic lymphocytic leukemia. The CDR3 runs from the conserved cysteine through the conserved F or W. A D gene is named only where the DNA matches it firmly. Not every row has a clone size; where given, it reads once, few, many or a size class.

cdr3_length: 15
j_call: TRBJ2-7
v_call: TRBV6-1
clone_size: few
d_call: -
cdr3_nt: TGTGCCAGCAGTGAAACCGGGTACTTACACTACGAGCAGTACTTC
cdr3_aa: CASSETGYLHYEQYF

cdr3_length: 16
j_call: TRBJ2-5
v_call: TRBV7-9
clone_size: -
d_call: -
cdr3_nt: TGTGCCAGCAGCTCAATCCAGGGCTGGAGGGGAGAGACCCAGTACTTC
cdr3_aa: CASSSIQGWRGETQYF

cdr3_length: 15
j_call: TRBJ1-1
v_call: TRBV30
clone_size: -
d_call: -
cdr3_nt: TGTGCCTGGAGTGGGCCAGGGAGGGCGAACACTGAAGCTTTCTTT
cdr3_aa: CAWSGPGRANTEAFF

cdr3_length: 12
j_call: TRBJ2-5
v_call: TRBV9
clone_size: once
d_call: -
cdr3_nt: TGTGCCAGCAGCGTAGGGGGGGACAGATTGCACTTC
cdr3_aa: CASSVGGDRLHF

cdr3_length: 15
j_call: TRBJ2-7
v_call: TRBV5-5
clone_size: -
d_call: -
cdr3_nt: TGTGCCAGCAGCTTGGGACAGGAGCGGGTCTACGAGCAGTACTTC
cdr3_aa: CASSLGQERVYEQYF

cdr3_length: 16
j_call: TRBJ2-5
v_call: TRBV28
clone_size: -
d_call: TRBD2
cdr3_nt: TGTGCCAGCAGTACGGGACTAGCGGGGGGGATTGAGACCCAGTACTTC
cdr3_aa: CASSTGLAGGIETQYF

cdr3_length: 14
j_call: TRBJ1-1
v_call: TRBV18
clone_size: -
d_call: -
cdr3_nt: TGTGCCAGCTCCATGGACGGGGGAAACACTGAAGCTTTCTTT
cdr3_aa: CASSMDGGNTEAFF

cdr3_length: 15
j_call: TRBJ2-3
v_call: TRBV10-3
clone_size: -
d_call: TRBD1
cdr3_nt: TGTGCCAGCGGACGGACAGGGGTAGTCGCAGATACGCAGTATTTT
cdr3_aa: CASGRTGVVADTQYF

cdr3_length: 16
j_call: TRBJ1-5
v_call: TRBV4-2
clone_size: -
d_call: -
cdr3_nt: TGTGCCAGCAGCCAGGAGATGGGGGGCCTCAATCAGCCCCAGCATTTT
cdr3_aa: CASSQEMGGLNQPQHF

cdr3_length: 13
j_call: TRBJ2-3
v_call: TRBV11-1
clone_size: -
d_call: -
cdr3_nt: TGTGCCAGCAGCTTTCGACTTGCAGATACGCAGTATTTT
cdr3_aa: CASSFRLADTQYF

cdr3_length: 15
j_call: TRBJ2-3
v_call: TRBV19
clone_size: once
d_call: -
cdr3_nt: TGTGCCAGTAGTATTGGGGGGACTGGTACAGATACGCAGTATTTT
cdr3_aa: CASSIGGTGTDTQYF

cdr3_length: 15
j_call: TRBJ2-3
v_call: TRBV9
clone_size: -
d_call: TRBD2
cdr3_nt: TGTGCCAGCAGCGTACCGACTAGCGGGGGGCATACGCAGTATTTT
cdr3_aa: CASSVPTSGGHTQYF

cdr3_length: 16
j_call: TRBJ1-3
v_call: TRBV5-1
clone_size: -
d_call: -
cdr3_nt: TGCGCCAGCAGCTTGGGGATTACTGCCGCTGGAAACACCATATATTTT
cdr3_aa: CASSLGITAAGNTIYF

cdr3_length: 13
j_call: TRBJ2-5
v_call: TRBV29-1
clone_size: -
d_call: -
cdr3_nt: TGCAGCGTTGTTCGACAGGCCCAAGAGACCCAGTACTTC
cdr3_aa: CSVVRQAQETQYF

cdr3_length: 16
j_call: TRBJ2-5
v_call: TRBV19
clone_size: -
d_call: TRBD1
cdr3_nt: TGTGCCAGTAGTAGAAGACAGGGAGTTCAGCAAGAGACCCAGTACTTC
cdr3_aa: CASSRRQGVQQETQYF

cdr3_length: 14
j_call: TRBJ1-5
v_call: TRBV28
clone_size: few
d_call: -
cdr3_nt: TGTGCCAGCAGTTTAATCGGTAGCAATCAGCCCCAGCATTTT
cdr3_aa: CASSLIGSNQPQHF

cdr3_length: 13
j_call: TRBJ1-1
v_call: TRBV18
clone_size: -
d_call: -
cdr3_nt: TGTGCCAGCTCACCTCAGGGGAACACTGAAGCTTTCTTT
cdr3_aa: CASSPQGNTEAFF

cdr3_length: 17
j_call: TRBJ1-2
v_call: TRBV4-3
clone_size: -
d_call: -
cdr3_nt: TGCGCCAGCAGCCAAGATTGGAATTTCGACAGTAACTATGGCTACACCTTC
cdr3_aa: CASSQDWNFDSNYGYTF

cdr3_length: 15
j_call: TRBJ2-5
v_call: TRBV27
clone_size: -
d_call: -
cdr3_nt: TGTGCCAGCAGTTCACCCCAGGGGGGCGTGCAGACCCAGTACTTC
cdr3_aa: CASSSPQGGVQTQYF

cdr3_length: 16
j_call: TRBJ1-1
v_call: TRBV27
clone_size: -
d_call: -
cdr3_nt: TGTGCCAGCAGTTTAACCACCCCCACAGTGAACACTGAAGCTTTCTTT
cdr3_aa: CASSLTTPTVNTEAFF

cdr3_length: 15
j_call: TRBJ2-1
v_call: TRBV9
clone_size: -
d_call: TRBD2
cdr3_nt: TGTGCCAGCAGCGTATTTACTAGCGGATACAATGAGCAGTTCTTC
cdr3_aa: CASSVFTSGYNEQFF

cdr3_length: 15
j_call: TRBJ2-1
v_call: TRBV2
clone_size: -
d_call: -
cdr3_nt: TGTGCCAGCAGTGCCCAGGGGTTCGCCTACAATGAGCAGTTCTTC
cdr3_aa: CASSAQGFAYNEQFF

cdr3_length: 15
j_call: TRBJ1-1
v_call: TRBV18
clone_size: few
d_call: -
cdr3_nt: TGTGCCAGCTCACCACCGGTCGGGGCCAACACTGAAGCTTTCTTT
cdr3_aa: CASSPPVGANTEAFF

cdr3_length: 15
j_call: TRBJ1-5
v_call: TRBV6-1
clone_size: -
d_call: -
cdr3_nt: TGTGCCAGCATTTCAGGGACCCGGGGCAATCAGCCCCAGCATTTT
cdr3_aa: CASISGTRGNQPQHF

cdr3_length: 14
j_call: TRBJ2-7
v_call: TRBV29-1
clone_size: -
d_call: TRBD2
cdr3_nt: TGCAGCGCAAAGTTAGCGGGGGGCCGCTACGAGCAGTACTTC
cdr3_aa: CSAKLAGGRYEQYF

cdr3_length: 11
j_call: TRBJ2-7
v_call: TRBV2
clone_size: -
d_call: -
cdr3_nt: TGTGCCAGCAGTGAAGCGCGCGAGCAGTACTTC
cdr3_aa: CASSEAREQYF

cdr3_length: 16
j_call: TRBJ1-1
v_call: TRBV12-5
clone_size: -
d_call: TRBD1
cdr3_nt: TGTGCTAGTGGTTCCGACACGATAGACAGGGGGCTTTTGGCTTTCTTT
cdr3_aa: CASGSDTIDRGLLAFF

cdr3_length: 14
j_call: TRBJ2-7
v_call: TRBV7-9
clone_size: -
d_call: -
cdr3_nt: TGTGCCAGCAGCGCGACTAAAGGAGCCTACGAGCAGTACTTC
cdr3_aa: CASSATKGAYEQYF

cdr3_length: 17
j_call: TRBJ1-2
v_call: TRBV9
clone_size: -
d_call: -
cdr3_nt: TGTGCCAGCAGCGCTGGGCCGGGACCCACACCGTGGTATGGCTACACCTTC
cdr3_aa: CASSAGPGPTPWYGYTF

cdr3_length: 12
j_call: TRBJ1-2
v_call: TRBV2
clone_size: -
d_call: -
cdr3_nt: TGTGCCAGCAGTGAAGAGGTAGATGGCTACACCTTC
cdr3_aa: CASSEEVDGYTF

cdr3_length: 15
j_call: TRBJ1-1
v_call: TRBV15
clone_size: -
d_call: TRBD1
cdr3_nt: TGTGCCACCAGCAGACCTGGGACAGGGAACGCTGAAGCTTTCTTT
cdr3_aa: CATSRPGTGNAEAFF

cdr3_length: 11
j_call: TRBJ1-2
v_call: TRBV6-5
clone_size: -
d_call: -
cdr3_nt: TGTGCCAGCAGTTACGACAGCTATTACACCTTC
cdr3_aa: CASSYDSYYTF

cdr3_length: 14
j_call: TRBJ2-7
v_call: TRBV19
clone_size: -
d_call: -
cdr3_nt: TGTGCCAGTAGTATTGATCCCCGAGGGGGCGAGCAGTACTTC
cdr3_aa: CASSIDPRGGEQYF

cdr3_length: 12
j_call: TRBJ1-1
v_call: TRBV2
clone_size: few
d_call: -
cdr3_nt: TGTGCACGGGGGCCCATTGGCACTGAAGCTTTCTTT
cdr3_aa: CARGPIGTEAFF

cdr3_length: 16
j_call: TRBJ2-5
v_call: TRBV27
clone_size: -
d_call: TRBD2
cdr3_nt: TGTGCCAGCAGTCCGGGACTAGCGGGACTCCAAGAGACCCAGTACTTC
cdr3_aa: CASSPGLAGLQETQYF

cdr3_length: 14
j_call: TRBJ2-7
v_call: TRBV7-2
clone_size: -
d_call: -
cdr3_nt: TGTGCCAGCAGTTCGTTCCGGGGCAGCTACGAGCAGTACTTC
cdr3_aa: CASSSFRGSYEQYF

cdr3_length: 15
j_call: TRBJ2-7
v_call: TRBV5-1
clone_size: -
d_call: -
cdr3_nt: TGCGCCAGCGTCCAGGACCTCCTACCCCCCTACGAGCAGTACTTC
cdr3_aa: CASVQDLLPPYEQYF

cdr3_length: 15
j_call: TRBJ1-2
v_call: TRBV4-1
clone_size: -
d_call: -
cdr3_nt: TGCGCCAGCAGCGAACCGCAGGTTGCTAACTATGGCTACACCTTC
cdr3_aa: CASSEPQVANYGYTF

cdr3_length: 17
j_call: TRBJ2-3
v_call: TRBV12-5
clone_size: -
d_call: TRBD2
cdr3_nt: TGTGCTAGTGGTTTGGACGGACTAGCGGTGGGCACAGATACGCAGTATTTT
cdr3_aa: CASGLDGLAVGTDTQYF

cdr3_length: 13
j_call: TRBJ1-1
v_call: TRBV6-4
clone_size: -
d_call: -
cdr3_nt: TGTGCCAGCAGTGTTAGCAGGGCCACTGAAGCTTTCTTT
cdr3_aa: CASSVSRATEAFF

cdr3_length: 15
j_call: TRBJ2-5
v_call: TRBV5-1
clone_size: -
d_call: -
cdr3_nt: TGCGCCAGCAGCCGAGACCCCGGGAGCCAAGAGACCCAGTACTTC
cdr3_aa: CASSRDPGSQETQYF

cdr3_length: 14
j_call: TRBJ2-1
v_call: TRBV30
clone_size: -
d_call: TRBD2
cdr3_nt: TGTGCCTGGACCTTAGGACTAGCGGACAATGAGCAGTTCTTC
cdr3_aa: CAWTLGLADNEQFF

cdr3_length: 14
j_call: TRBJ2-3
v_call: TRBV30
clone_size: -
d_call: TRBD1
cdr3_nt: TGTGCCTGGAGCGGGACAGGATTTGTAGATACGCAGTATTTT
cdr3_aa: CAWSGTGFVDTQYF

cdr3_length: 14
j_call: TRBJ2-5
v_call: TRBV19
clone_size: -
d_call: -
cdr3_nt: TGTGCCAGTAGTATAGACCAACGAAAAGAGACCCAGTACTTC
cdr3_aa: CASSIDQRKETQYF

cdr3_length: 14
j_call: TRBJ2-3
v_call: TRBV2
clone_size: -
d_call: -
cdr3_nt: TGTGCCAGCGGTCCCGGCAGTCTCACAGATACGCAGTATTTT
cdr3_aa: CASGPGSLTDTQYF

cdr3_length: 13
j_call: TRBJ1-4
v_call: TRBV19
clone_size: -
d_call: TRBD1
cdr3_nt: TGTGCCAGTAGTATAGACTACAGGGGACGACTGTTTTTT
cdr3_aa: CASSIDYRGRLFF